Shown below are 2 T cell receptor beta chains from a single sample sequenced in a study of T cell repertoires in cytomegalovirus infection. Each CDR3 protein gets one entry after TCRdb re-called the reads with MiXCR. The sample includes about 360,000 distinct CDR3 sequences, roughly 34% of them seen just once. Their specific antigens are unknown. The sample was cultured PBMCs, taken from culture after CMV antigen stimulation. These receptor sequences come from a human donor in good health (CMV status not recorded). Some clones in this sample may be carry-over from other donors' samples.

The chain has TRBV5-4 and TRBJ2-1; 7 bases map to TRBD2. Looked up from germline, CDR1 is SGHNT and CDR2 is YYREEE (reference sequence). CDR3 length: 16 amino acids. V lost 1 base, J lost 0 bases, and 4 bases stayed unmatched. CDR3 region: CASSLMGGDSYNEQFF. In nucleotides, the CDR3 is TGTGCCAGCAGCTTGATGGGAGGGGACTCCTACAATGAGCAGTTCTTC.

The chain uses TRBV5-1 and TRBJ1-6, with TRBD1 matching 7 bases. J was trimmed by 10 bases and V by 4 bases; bases with no gene match: 8. The CDR3 sequence is 14 residues long. The germline V gene has CDR1 SGHRS and CDR2 YFSETQ. The CDR3 loop is CASSNTGEASPLHF. For the CDR3, the DNA is TGCGCCAGCAGCAATACAGGGGAAGCATCACCCCTCCACTTT.